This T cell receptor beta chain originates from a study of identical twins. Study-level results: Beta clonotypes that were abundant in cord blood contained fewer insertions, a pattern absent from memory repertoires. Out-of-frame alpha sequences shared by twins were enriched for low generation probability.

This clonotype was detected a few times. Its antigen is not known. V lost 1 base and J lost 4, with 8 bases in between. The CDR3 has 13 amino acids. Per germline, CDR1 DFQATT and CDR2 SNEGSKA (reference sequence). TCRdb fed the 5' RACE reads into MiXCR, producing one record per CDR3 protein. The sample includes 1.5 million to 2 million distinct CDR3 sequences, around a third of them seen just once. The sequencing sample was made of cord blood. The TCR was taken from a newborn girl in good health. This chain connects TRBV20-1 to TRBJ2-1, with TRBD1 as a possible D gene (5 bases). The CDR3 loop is CSARVYRYNEQFF. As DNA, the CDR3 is TGCAGTGCTAGAGTATACAGGTACAATGAGCAGTTCTTC.